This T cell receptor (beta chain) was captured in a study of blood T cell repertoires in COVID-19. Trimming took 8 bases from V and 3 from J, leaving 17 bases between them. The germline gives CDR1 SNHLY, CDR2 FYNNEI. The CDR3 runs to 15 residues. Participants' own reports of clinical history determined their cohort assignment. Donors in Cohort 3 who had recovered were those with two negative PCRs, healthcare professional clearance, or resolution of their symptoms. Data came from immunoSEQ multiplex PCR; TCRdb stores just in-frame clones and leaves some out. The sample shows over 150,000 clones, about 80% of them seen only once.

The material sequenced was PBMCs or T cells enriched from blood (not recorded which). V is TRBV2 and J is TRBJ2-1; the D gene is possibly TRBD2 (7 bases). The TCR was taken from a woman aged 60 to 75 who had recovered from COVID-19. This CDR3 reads CASALGGGNYNEQFF. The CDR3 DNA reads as TGTGCCAGCGCCCTAGGGGGGGGGAACTACAATGAGCAGTTCTTC.